Following are 20 T cell receptor beta chains from one sample sequenced in a study of T-cell memory formation after mild COVID-19. Each CDR3 protein is one row after TCRdb ran MiXCR on the 5' RACE reads. The sample records approximately 340,000 distinct CDR3 sequences, under 15% being singletons. The specimen was PBMCs or a T cell subset sorted from them (not recorded which). The receptor source for this set is a man younger than 35 who had mild COVID-19 (a few samples of this study predate the infection). Cell type and time point are not known.

The V call is TRBV19, the J call TRBJ2-5; D is possibly TRBD1 or TRBD2 (6 bases each). Per the germline V gene, CDR1 is LNHDA and CDR2 is SQIVND (reference sequence). With 1 base removed from V and 2 bases from J, the gap between germline ends came to 8 bases. This CDR3 has 14 residues. In DNA form, the CDR3 reads TGTGCCAGTAGTATAGCGGGGGCACAAGAGACCCAGTACTTC. Translation gives CASSIAGAQETQYF.

This clonotype was found many times. This sequence joins TRBV14 and TRBJ2-1; D is perhaps TRBD2 (6 bases). Deletions cut 7 bases from V and 4 bases from J, with 14 bases between. The CDR3 spans 14 residues. Germline assignment: CDR1 SGHDN and CDR2 FVKESK. DNA for the CDR3: TGTGCCAGCACCCGGGGGATTTCGTACAATGAGCAGTTCTTC. As protein: CASTRGISYNEQFF.

At least ten counts were recorded for this clonotype. The J gene is TRBJ2-1, the V gene TRBV7-9, with unresolved D. Germline V CDR1 and CDR2: SEHNR, FQNEAQ (reference sequence). This CDR3 region has 16 residues. The V and J ends lost 5 bases and 0 bases respectively, with 14 bases between them. The CDR3 protein is CASSLSASSSYNEQFF. The CDR3 coding sequence is TGTGCCAGCAGCCTATCGGCATCGAGCTCCTACAATGAGCAGTTCTTC.

The rearrangement uses TRBV5-6 and TRBJ2-3; 7 bases are shared with TRBD2. Germline lookup yields CDR1 SGHDT and CDR2 YYEEEE. V shed 2 bases, J shed 4 bases, and the junction held 10 bases outside the gene matches. The CDR3 runs 16 residues. The CDR3 DNA sequence: TGTGCCAGCAGCTTATTTCAAGGACGGGGGGCAGATACGCAGTATTTT. The encoded protein is CASSLFQGRGADTQYF.

The chain recombines TRBV28 with TRBJ2-5; D unresolved. The CDR3 loop spans 12 amino acids. The V end lost 4 bases, the J end lost 5 bases, and 8 bases lay between the germline ends. Per germline, CDR1 MDHEN and CDR2 SYDVKM. CDR3 sequence reads: CASSSELETQYF. CDR3 nucleotides: TGTGCCAGCAGTTCGGAGCTGGAGACCCAGTACTTC.

The chain joins TRBV3-1 to TRBJ2-1; TRBD1 is a possible D gene (6 bases). Trimming stripped 1 base from V and 2 bases from J, with 9 bases between. The CDR3 consists of 15 residues. CDR1 is LGHDT, CDR2 YNNKEL, per germline (reference sequence). The CDR3 is CASSQGGGPYNEQFF. DNA of the CDR3: TGTGCCAGCAGCCAAGGAGGGGGTCCCTACAATGAGCAGTTCTTC.

This clonotype turned up a few times. This sequence joins TRBV7-2 and TRBJ2-5, with a tentative D call TRBD2 (6 bases). The CDR3 contains 15 residues. Germline lookup yields CDR1 SGHTA and CDR2 FQGNSA. V was trimmed by 4 bases and J by 3 bases, leaving 15 bases between them. The CDR3 nucleotides read TGTGCCAGCAGCTCGGGACTGTTGGTAAAAGAGACCCAGTACTTC. Residues: CASSSGLLVKETQYF. Full variable domain (remainder filled in from reference TRBV7-2 and TRBJ2-5): GAGVSQSPSNKVTEKGKDVELRCDPISGHTALYWYRQSLGQGLEFLIYFQGNSAPDKSGLPSDRFSAERTGGSVSTLTIQRTQQEDSAVYLCASSSGLLVKETQYFGPGTRLLVL.

This chain links TRBV4-1 with TRBJ2-1; D is unclear. The length of the CDR3 is 14 residues. Looked up from germline, CDR1 is MGHRA and CDR2 is YSYEKL. V lost 6 bases and J lost 0, with 9 bases in between. CDR3 residues: CASRHSSSYNEQFF. The CDR3 DNA sequence: TGCGCCAGCAGACACAGTAGCTCCTACAATGAGCAGTTCTTC.

The rearrangement uses TRBV29-1 and TRBJ2-1; 9 bases are shared with TRBD2. The CDR3 is 13 residues long. Germline V lookup: CDR1 SQVTM, CDR2 ANQGSEA. Written as DNA, the CDR3 is TGCAGTGCGCGGGGGGGCCCCTACAATGAGCAGTTCTTC. Protein sequence: CSARGGPYNEQFF.

This clonotype was seen a few times. The CDR3: CASSLLGNFNTEAFF. For the CDR3, the DNA is TGTGCCAGCAGCCTTCTGGGAAATTTCAACACTGAAGCTTTCTTT. J is TRBJ1-1 and V is TRBV12-3 or TRBV12-4; D not certain. V was trimmed by 6 bases and J by 2 bases, leaving 16 bases between them. This CDR3 region has 15 residues.

The chain couples TRBV7-6 to TRBJ2-3; D unclear. The ends were cut back, 5 bases at V and 6 bases at J, with 12 bases in the middle. The CDR3 is 13 residues long. Germline loops: CDR1 SGHVS, CDR2 FNYEAQ. The CDR3 reads CASSIQHPDTQYF. The CDR3 DNA is TGTGCCAGCAGCATACAGCATCCGGATACGCAGTATTTT.

This clonotype was picked up many times. The chain combines TRBV7-2 with TRBJ1-6; D is unresolved. This CDR3 is 16 amino acids long. Germline V gene sequence: CDR1 SGHTA, CDR2 FQGNSA. V was cut by 1 base and J by 3 bases, with 10 bases left in between. The CDR3 DNA reads TGTGCCAGCAGCTTAGTTCCGGCGAACTATAATTCACCCCTCCACTTT. It yields the protein CASSLVPANYNSPLHF.

This clonotype was observed a few times. This rearrangement joins TRBV6-5 to TRBJ1-4, with D possibly TRBD1 on 5 matching bases. V was trimmed by 5 bases and J by 7 bases, leaving 14 bases between them. This CDR3 region has 14 residues. Looked up from germline, CDR1 is MNHEY and CDR2 is SVGAGI. CDR3 DNA: TGTGCCAGCAGTCGGTCGGGGCGGTTTGAAAAACTGTTTTTT. It encodes CASSRSGRFEKLFF.

This CDR3 is CASSRSGGVLVGAKNIQYF. The CDR3 bases are TGTGCCAGCAGCCGGTCCGGGGGCGTCCTTGTTGGAGCCAAAAACATTCAGTACTTC. J is TRBJ2-4 and V is TRBV7-9; D is perhaps TRBD1 or TRBD2 (6 bases each). The V gene's germline CDR1 is SEHNR and CDR2 FQNEAQ (reference sequence). CDR3 length: 19 amino acids. Trimming removed 5 bases at V and 0 bases at J, with 23 bases between.

This clonotype was seen a few times. This rearrangement joins TRBV6-2 or TRBV6-3 to TRBJ2-2; unclear D gene. The CDR3 is 12 residues long. With 10 bases removed from V and 7 bases from J, the gap between germline ends came to 13 bases. The V gene's germline CDR1 is MNHEY and CDR2 SVGEGT. CDR3 residues: CATSVPNGELFF. DNA of the CDR3: TGTGCCACCTCCGTTCCGAACGGGGAGCTGTTTTTT.

V and J are TRBV7-9 and TRBJ2-1; TRBD2 agrees at 9 bases. The CDR3 runs 16 residues. V lost 0 bases to trimming and J lost 9 bases; unmatched junction nucleotides: 9. Germline V gene data show CDR1 as SEHNR and CDR2 as FQNEAQ (reference sequence). The CDR3 spells CASSLALSGGWGEQFF. In DNA form, the CDR3 reads TGTGCCAGCAGCTTAGCGCTAAGCGGGGGGTGGGGTGAGCAGTTCTTC.

The chain employs TRBV20-1 and TRBJ1-1, with TRBD1 matching 7 bases. The CDR3 has 13 amino acids. Trimming removed 3 bases from V and 5 bases from J; junction bases left unmatched: 6. Looked up from germline, CDR1 is DFQATT and CDR2 is SNEGSKA (reference sequence). CDR3 nucleotides: TGCAGTGCTAGCCAGGGACAGCCGACTGAAGCTTTCTTT. Encoded protein: CSASQGQPTEAFF.

The sample holds a few counts of this clonotype. The chain couples TRBV3-1 to TRBJ2-2; no reliable D call. CDR3 length: 16 amino acids. Trimming pared 6 bases from V and 6 bases from J, leaving 20 bases between. From germline, CDR1 is LGHDT and CDR2 YNNKEL (reference sequence). This CDR3 is CASRTSRRRTSGELFF. CDR3 in DNA: TGTGCCAGCAGAACATCTAGGCGCCGAACGTCCGGGGAGCTGTTTTTT.

This clonotype was found a few times. The genes are TRBV7-2 and TRBJ2-7; 9 nucleotides line up with TRBD2. CDR3 length equals 15 residues. Germline trimming cut 2 bases from V and 0 bases from J; bases unmatched to any gene: 2. Germline-derived CDR1 and CDR2 are SGHTA and FQGNSA. CDR3 protein: CASSLKLAGSYEQYF. As DNA, the CDR3 is TGTGCCAGCAGCTTAAAACTAGCGGGCTCCTACGAGCAGTACTTC.

This clonotype was seen only a few times. The chain links TRBV12-2 to TRBJ2-7; whether TRBD1, the table's D call, matches the DNA was not checked. TRBV12-2 represents a pseudogene. This CDR3 region has 12 residues. This CDR3 reads CAISRGFNEQYV. The CDR3 bases are TGTGCAATCAGCCGGGGGTTCAACGAGCAGTACGTC.